This T cell receptor beta chain was found in a study of Ad26.COV2.S vaccination and SARS-CoV-2 variants. Looked up from germline, CDR1 is LNHDA and CDR2 is SQIVND (reference sequence). Trimming cost V 5 bases and J 9 bases, with 14 bases left between them. The CDR3 spans 13 residues. TCRdb keeps only in-frame clones here, not all; method: immunoSEQ multiplex PCR. This sample has around 310,000 clones, with 90% found just once. Treatment reported: some 20 received Ad26.COV2.S at low or high dose, single or two shots; 5 received placebo; per-sample allocation not given. Each sample was drawn 63 days after the first injection (of vaccine or placebo). Expressing Wuhan-strain SARS-CoV-2 spike, an Ad26 vector served as the vaccine. Study-wide results and caveats: Participants in the vaccine arm had higher spike-specific TCR breadth; placebo recipients had lower.

As regards this clone: What it recognizes is unknown.

The material was peripheral blood, obtained in a trial of Ad26.COV2.S vaccine versus placebo. This TCR came from a person between 18 and 60 years old who received the Ad26.COV2.S COVID-19 vaccine or a placebo. The chain combines TRBV19 with TRBJ2-1; tentative D call: TRBD2 (5 bases). The CDR3 DNA is TGTGCCAGTAGTTTTCGGAGTAGCGTTGAGCAGTTCTTC. The encoded protein is CASSFRSSVEQFF.